Below, 22 T cell receptor beta chains from the same sample are listed, as sequenced in a study of T-cell reconstitution after alpha-beta-depleted transplantation in children (dated by TCRdb to the mid-2010s). The intended sense of this specimen's treatment or condition label: allogeneic hematopoietic cell transplantation with graft depleted of TCRalphabeta T cells and CD19 B cells. The library was obtained by PCR. The sequencer listed for this sample is Illumina HiSeq 2500. TCR library preparation used molecular barcoding, with unique molecular identifiers applied to normalize quantification of the TCRbeta repertoire. TCRdb passed the public sequencing reads through fastp at Q25 and MiXCR, retaining productive beta sequences. One record per CDR3 amino acid sequence lists the most common genes and DNA. Across this sample there are fewer than 400,000 distinct CDR3 sequences, with 23% seen only once. The top ten constitute about 10% of the sample.

The sequencing here drew on PBMCs, mostly from graft donor cells, taken 180 days after TCRalphabeta/CD19-depleted stem cell transplant. These receptors were obtained from a male patient between 5 and 17 years old who had a stem cell transplant for acute lymphoblastic leukemia, so the T cells may come from the graft donor.

The chain combines TRBV27 with TRBJ2-1; no reliable D call. CDR3 length equals 15 residues. Trimming removed 3 bases from V and 2 bases from J, with 11 bases in between. Germline V lookup: CDR1 MNHEY, CDR2 SMNVEV (reference sequence). CDR3 DNA sequence: TGTGCCAGCAGTTTTCAGCTTACTGCCTACAATGAGCAGTTCTTC. Amino acids: CASSFQLTAYNEQFF.

This clonotype has a handful of counts. The chain couples TRBV25-1 to TRBJ1-5, with D perhaps TRBD1 (5 bases). V lost 4 bases and J lost 7, with 14 bases in between. Germline assignment: CDR1 MGHDK and CDR2 SYGVNS. The length of the CDR3 is 14 residues. The CDR3: CASSGQGRAQPQHF. CDR3 DNA: TGTGCCAGCAGTGGGCAGGGTCGGGCGCAGCCCCAGCATTTT.

The chain has TRBV7-2 and TRBJ2-3, with 7 nucleotides matching TRBD2. This CDR3 contains 14 residues. V dropped 5 bases and J dropped 6; count of bases not matched to a gene: 8. Per germline, CDR1 SGHTA and CDR2 FQGNSA. CDR3 DNA: TGTGCCAGCAGCACCGACCTACTAGCGGATACGCAGTATTTT. It translates to CASSTDLLADTQYF. Together with reference TRBV7-2 and TRBJ2-3, the CDR3 gives the full variable domain: GAGVSQSPSNKVTEKGKDVELRCDPISGHTALYWYRQSLGQGLEFLIYFQGNSAPDKSGLPSDRFSAERTGGSVSTLTIQRTQQEDSAVYLCASSTDLLADTQYFGPGTRLTVL.

This clonotype was found a few times. This chain links TRBV5-8 with TRBJ1-4; maybe TRBD1 (5 bases). The V gene's germline CDR1 is SGHTS and CDR2 YDEGEE. V was pared by 0 bases and J by 2 bases, with 8 bases between. The CDR3 length is 15 residues. CDR3 sequence (DNA): TGTGCCAGCAGCTTGGAGTGGGGGACTAATGAAAAACTGTTTTTT. Translation: CASSLEWGTNEKLFF. The whole variable domain, remainder taken from reference TRBV5-8 and TRBJ1-4, is EAGVTQSPTHLIKTRGQQATLRCSPISGHTSVYWYQQALGLGLQFLLWYDEGEERNRGNFPPRFSGRQFPNYSSELNVNALELEDSALYLCASSLEWGTNEKLFFGSGTQLSVL.

This sequence joins TRBV29-1 and TRBJ1-1, with D unresolved. Germline V lookup: CDR1 SQVTM, CDR2 ANQGSEA. The length of the CDR3 is 10 residues. With 6 bases removed from V and 10 bases from J, the gap between germline ends came to 12 bases. The CDR3 nucleotides read TGCAGCGTCGGGTCGAGCGGAGCTTTCTTT. It encodes CSVGSSGAFF.

This chain joins TRBV29-1 and TRBJ1-4; maybe TRBD1 (6 bases). V lost 5 bases, J lost 5 bases, and 12 bases lay in between. In germline, CDR1 is SQVTM, CDR2 ANQGSEA. The CDR3 is made up of 13 amino acids. CDR3: CSVLQGLNEKLFF. The CDR3 DNA reads as TGCAGCGTTCTTCAGGGGTTAAATGAAAAACTGTTTTTT.

The rearrangement joins TRBV7-9 to TRBJ1-2, with a possible D match to TRBD1 (6 bases). The germline V gene encodes CDR1 SEHNR and CDR2 FQNEAQ (reference sequence). The CDR3 is made up of 12 amino acids. The V end was cut by 4 bases, the J end by 8 bases, with 11 bases between. Here the CDR3 DNA reads TGTGCCAGCAGCTCGGTGACAGGAGGCTACACCTTC. Translation gives CASSSVTGGYTF.

The chain joins TRBV12-3 or TRBV12-4 to TRBJ1-5, with TRBD1 as a possible D gene (5 bases). The CDR3 consists of 12 residues. The germline V and J ends were trimmed by 8 bases and 11 bases, with 16 bases remaining between them. The CDR3, as DNA: TGTGCCAGCCGGGGGGGGGATGCGGCCCAGCATTTT. Amino acid sequence: CASRGGDAAQHF.

This clonotype occurred a few times. This chain uses TRBV5-1 with TRBJ2-7; 12 positions agree with TRBD2. Looked up from germline, CDR1 is SGHRS and CDR2 is YFSETQ. The CDR3 contains 16 residues. With V trimmed by 1 base and J by 4 bases, 6 bases remained unmatched. The DNA of the CDR3 is TGCGCCAGCAGCTTGCCTAGCGGGAGGGTTCTATACGAGCAGTACTTC. It is translated as CASSLPSGRVLYEQYF. Variable domain in full (rest from reference TRBV5-1 and TRBJ2-7): KAGVTQTPRYLIKTRGQQVTLSCSPISGHRSVSWYQQTPGQGLQFLFEYFSETQRNKGNFPGRFSGRQFSNSRSEMNVSTLELGDSALYLCASSLPSGRVLYEQYFGPGTRLTVT.

This clonotype was seen a few times. The chain carries TRBV15 and TRBJ2-1; 8 nucleotides agree with TRBD2. The germline gives CDR1 LNHNV, CDR2 YYDKDF (reference sequence). CDR3 length: 15 residues. The V and J ends lost 1 base and 5 bases, in that order; junction bases with no gene match: 4. This CDR3 reads CATSRAGGGNNEQFF. The CDR3, as DNA: TGTGCCACCAGCAGAGCGGGAGGGGGGAACAATGAGCAGTTCTTC.

This chain links TRBV6-5 with TRBJ1-2; perhaps TRBD1 as D (5 bases). The germline gives CDR1 MNHEY, CDR2 SVGAGI. This CDR3 contains 16 residues. Deletions cut 0 bases from V and 4 bases from J, with 15 bases between. The CDR3 DNA is TGTGCCAGCAGTTACTCGGGCCAGGGAGAAGTCTATGGCTACACCTTC. Residues: CASSYSGQGEVYGYTF.

This clonotype has just a few counts. The CDR3 nucleotides are TGTGCCAGCAGCTTAGCACGGGAAGGGCTCTATGGCTACACCTTC. Translating it yields CASSLAREGLYGYTF. The J gene is TRBJ1-2, the V gene TRBV7-9; D gene uncertain. CDR1 SEHNR and CDR2 FQNEAQ come from the germline V gene (reference sequence). The CDR3 length is 15 residues. Deletions cut 0 bases from V and 4 bases from J, with 12 bases between. Full variable domain (remainder filled in from reference TRBV7-9 and TRBJ1-2): DTGVSQNPRHKITKRGQNVTFRCDPISEHNRLYWYRQTLGQGPEFLTYFQNEAQLEKSRLLSDRFSAERPKGSFSTLEIQRTEQGDSAMYLCASSLAREGLYGYTFGSGTRLTVV.

The chain links TRBV27 to TRBJ2-7; D is possibly TRBD2 (5 bases). V was cut by 0 bases and J by 5 bases, with 14 bases left in between. Germline V gene sequence: CDR1 MNHEY, CDR2 SMNVEV (reference sequence). The CDR3 spans 15 residues. CDR3 bases: TGTGCCAGCAGTTTATCGCGGGTCTTCGTGAACGAGCAGTACTTC. Protein product: CASSLSRVFVNEQYF.

CDR3 loop: CASSVVRATEAFF. In DNA, the CDR3 is TGTGCCAGCAGCGTAGTCCGGGCGACTGAAGCTTTCTTT. The V gene is TRBV9, the J gene TRBJ1-1, with D uncertain. V lost 0 bases to trimming and J lost 5 bases, with 8 bases between them. CDR3 size: 13 residues. Per germline, CDR1 SGDLS and CDR2 YYNGEE.

The table lists this clonotype with a count of one. This chain connects TRBV10-3 to TRBJ2-1; 11 bases map to TRBD2. After removal of 10 bases from V and 2 bases from J, the junction contained 4 bases not matched to a gene. The germline V gene encodes CDR1 ENHRY and CDR2 SYGVKD. The CDR3 extends over 14 amino acids. CDR3: CATYSGRAYNEQFF. For the CDR3, the DNA is TGTGCCACGTATAGCGGGAGGGCCTACAATGAGCAGTTCTTC.

V gene TRBV5-5 combines with J gene TRBJ1-4; D perhaps matches TRBD1 (5 bases). Trimming left V 4 bases short and J 5 bases short, with 18 bases between. CDR1 and CDR2 (germline): SGHKS, YYEKEE (reference sequence). The CDR3 runs 16 residues. CDR3 region: CASSLILTAPNEKLFF. CDR3 nucleotide sequence: TGTGCCAGCAGCCTTATATTGACAGCTCCGAATGAAAAACTGTTTTTT.

This clonotype was counted between two and nine times. V and J are TRBV27 and TRBJ2-2, with D unresolved. The CDR3 extends over 15 amino acids. CDR1 is MNHEY, CDR2 SMNVEV, per germline (reference sequence). Deletions cut 2 bases from V and 1 base from J, with 8 bases between. The CDR3: CASSLQSLNTGELFF. CDR3 DNA: TGTGCCAGCAGTTTACAATCCCTGAACACCGGGGAGCTGTTTTTT.

The V and J genes are TRBV7-2 and TRBJ2-7; D not resolved. The germline V gene has CDR1 SGHTA and CDR2 FQGNSA. The CDR3 extends over 9 amino acids. V was clipped by 10 bases and J by 6 bases, with 7 bases between them. CDR3 sequence (DNA): TGTGCCACCTCCGGCGAGCAGTACTTC. Its protein is CATSGEQYF. Based on the CDR3 plus reference TRBV7-2 and TRBJ2-7, the full variable domain is GAGVSQSPSNKVTEKGKDVELRCDPISGHTALYWYRQSLGQGLEFLIYFQGNSAPDKSGLPSDRFSAERTGGSVSTLTIQRTQQEDSAVYLCATSGEQYFGPGTRLTVT.

V and J are TRBV7-8 and TRBJ2-7; possible D gene TRBD2, 5 bases. The CDR3 is made up of 14 amino acids. The V end was cut by 3 bases, the J end by 3 bases, with 12 bases between. The germline gives CDR1 SGHVS, CDR2 FQNEAQ. Written as DNA, the CDR3 is TGTGCCAGCAGCTTGGGAGACAAACTCTACGAGCAGTACTTC. Amino acids: CASSLGDKLYEQYF.

The CDR3 DNA reads TGTGCCAGCAGCTTGGGACCTCGCTCCTACAATGAGCAGTTCTTC. Its translation is CASSLGPRSYNEQFF. The chain links TRBV7-2 to TRBJ2-1, with D perhaps TRBD1 or TRBD2 (5 bases each). The CDR3 runs to 15 residues. V was clipped by 3 bases and J by 0 bases, with 9 bases between them. Germline V lookup: CDR1 SGHTA, CDR2 FQGNSA. Using reference TRBV7-2 and TRBJ2-1 for the parts outside the CDR3, the full variable domain is GAGVSQSPSNKVTEKGKDVELRCDPISGHTALYWYRQSLGQGLEFLIYFQGNSAPDKSGLPSDRFSAERTGGSVSTLTIQRTQQEDSAVYLCASSLGPRSYNEQFFGPGTRLTVL.

Only a few counts were recorded for this clonotype. CDR3 nucleotide sequence: TGCGCCAGCAGCTTCCCGACAGGGAGCACAGATACGCAGTATTTT. This encodes CASSFPTGSTDTQYF. The chain carries TRBV5-1 and TRBJ2-3; TRBD1 agrees at 7 bases. This CDR3 comprises 15 residues. Germline CDR1 reads SGHRS; CDR2 reads YFSETQ. With 2 bases clipped from V and 0 bases from J, the junction kept 3 bases outside the gene matches.

The chain carries TRBV24-1 and TRBJ2-3; 8 bases fit TRBD1. Germline values: CDR1 KGHDR, CDR2 SFDVKD. The CDR3 sequence is 13 residues long. V lost 8 bases and J lost 4; bases outside the gene matches: 4. The CDR3 bases are TGTGCCACCACAGGGGGCTGGGCAGATACGCAGTATTTT. Translating it yields CATTGGWADTQYF.